Below, 19 T cell receptor beta chains from the same sample are listed, as sequenced in a study of OX40 agonist ivuxolimab in advanced cancers. Produced via immunoSEQ multiplex PCR; TCRdb's table is partial and in-frame only. The table includes 65,000 to 80,000 clones, approximately 90% detected once. The source was CD4+ or CD8+ T cells sorted from blood, collected in a trial of the OX40 agonist ivuxolimab. These receptors all stem from an adult with an advanced solid tumor such as melanoma, head and neck, liver or kidney cancer.

The chain employs TRBV7-2 and TRBJ2-1; 9 bases are shared with TRBD2. Germline V CDR1 and CDR2: SGHTA, FQGNSA. The CDR3 loop spans 16 amino acids. The junction had 9 bases not matched to a gene; V was cut back by 5 bases and J by 4 bases. The CDR3, as DNA: TGTGCCAGCAGCGGAGGGGGACTAGCCCAATACAATGAGCAGTTCTTC. Protein product: CASSGGGLAQYNEQFF.

The gene calls are TRBV7-9 and TRBJ2-6; D might be TRBD2 (5 bases). CDR1 SEHNR and CDR2 FQNEAQ come from the germline V gene (reference sequence). V lost 5 bases and J lost 0, with 8 bases in between. The CDR3 has 15 amino acids. The CDR3 region is CASSLGSSGANVLTF. CDR3 in DNA: TGTGCCAGCAGCCTAGGGAGCTCTGGGGCCAACGTCCTGACTTTC.

DNA for the CDR3: TGTGCCAGCAGACCAACCGGGACTAGCGGGTCCTACGAGCAGTACTTC. Translation gives CASRPTGTSGSYEQYF. The chain links TRBV7-2 to TRBJ2-7, with 12 positions matching TRBD2. Trimming at V came to 6 bases and at J to 1 base, leaving 7 bases not matched to a gene. The CDR3 has 16 residues. Germline CDR1 SGHTA, CDR2 FQGNSA.

The rearrangement joins TRBV6-1 to TRBJ2-2; no clear D. Trimming removed 4 bases from V and 4 bases from J, with 13 bases in between. Germline CDR1 reads MNHNS; CDR2 reads SASEGT. CDR3 length equals 15 residues. The CDR3 spells CASSVFGSLTGELFF. The CDR3 DNA follows: TGTGCCAGCAGTGTGTTTGGCAGCCTCACCGGGGAGCTGTTTTTT.

The V and J genes are TRBV5-5 and TRBJ2-1; perhaps TRBD2 as D (6 bases). Trimming took 0 bases from V and 6 from J, leaving 13 bases between them. The CDR3 contains 15 residues. The germline CDR1 and CDR2 sequences are SGHKS and YYEKEE (reference sequence). CDR3 sequence reads: CASSLVGGVFNEQFF. The CDR3 DNA reads as TGTGCCAGCAGCTTGGTGGGCGGGGTATTCAATGAGCAGTTCTTC.

The V gene is TRBV6-1, the J gene TRBJ2-4; TRBD2 agrees at 8 bases. This CDR3 comprises 17 residues. Germline lookup yields CDR1 MNHNS and CDR2 SASEGT. The V and J ends lost 1 base and 3 bases, in that order; junction bases with no gene match: 8. CDR3 residues: CASSEGLAPSGKNIQYF. The CDR3 DNA reads as TGTGCCAGCAGTGAAGGACTAGCGCCAAGTGGCAAAAACATTCAGTACTTC.

This clone was detected only a few times. The rearrangement uses TRBV19 and TRBJ2-7; D may be TRBD1 (6 bases). The CDR3 totals 15 residues. CDR1 and CDR2 from the germline V gene are LNHDA and SQIVND (reference sequence). V was clipped by 4 bases and J by 3 bases, with 16 bases between them. The CDR3 sequence: CASSTPGAGSYEQYF. The CDR3 bases are TGTGCCAGTAGTACCCCAGGGGCAGGGAGCTACGAGCAGTACTTC.

Notes on this clone: Distinct nucleotide sequences in the sample also encode this CDR3. The CDR3 here is CASSEAGTAQETQYF. Here the CDR3 DNA reads TGTGCCAGCAGTGAAGCGGGAACAGCACAAGAGACCCAGTACTTC. This chain connects TRBV2 to TRBJ2-5; D ambiguous. V lost 0 bases, J lost 2 bases, and 10 bases lay in between. The CDR3 length is 15 residues. CDR1 and CDR2 from the germline V gene are SNHLY and FYNNEI.

This chain uses TRBV19 with TRBJ2-4; D gene ambiguous. This CDR3 comprises 16 residues. Germline V gene sequence: CDR1 LNHDA, CDR2 SQIVND (reference sequence). Deletions cut 4 bases from V and 1 base from J, with 14 bases between. The CDR3 loop is CASSKVAQAAKNIQYF. The CDR3 DNA reads as TGTGCCAGTAGTAAGGTAGCCCAAGCCGCCAAAAACATTCAGTACTTC.

This CDR3 is CSVEDRGLAETGELFF. The DNA for the CDR3 is TGCAGCGTTGAAGATCGGGGTCTAGCAGAGACCGGGGAGCTGTTTTTT. The chain has TRBV29-1 and TRBJ2-2, with a tentative D call TRBD2 (5 bases). Germline V lookup: CDR1 SQVTM, CDR2 ANQGSEA. V was cut by 0 bases and J by 5 bases, with 16 bases left in between. This CDR3 is 16 amino acids long.

The J gene is TRBJ1-5, the V gene TRBV19; the match to TRBD1 covers 8 bases. This CDR3 has 15 residues. Germline CDR1 and CDR2: LNHDA and SQIVND (reference sequence). V dropped 1 base and J dropped 11; count of bases not matched to a gene: 10. This CDR3 is CASSIGRDRPTTQHF. CDR3 nucleotides: TGTGCCAGTAGTATAGGGCGGGACAGGCCTACGACCCAGCATTTT.

This clone was counted ten times or more. V is TRBV7-2 and J is TRBJ2-7, with no clear D. Germline V CDR1 and CDR2: SGHTA, FQGNSA. The CDR3 is made up of 14 amino acids. V lost 4 bases, J lost 2 bases, and 12 bases lay in between. DNA of the CDR3: TGTGCCAGCAGCTCCCTCGGCAGAACCTACGAGCAGTACTTC. The encoded protein is CASSSLGRTYEQYF.

This sequence joins TRBV7-9 and TRBJ2-3, with no clear D. CDR1 SEHNR and CDR2 FQNEAQ come from the germline V gene (reference sequence). The CDR3 spans 14 residues. Trimming stripped 5 bases from V and 3 bases from J, with 12 bases between. The CDR3 bases are TGTGCCAGCAGCCCGGGCCTTATGACAGATACGCAGTATTTT. This codes for CASSPGLMTDTQYF.

Of note for this clone: Other DNA variants within this sample encode the same CDR3. This chain connects TRBV11-2 to TRBJ2-1; 13 bases fit TRBD2. The CDR3 totals 16 residues. J gave up 2 bases and V 8 bases, and 6 bases lay outside the gene matches. Germline V gene lookup returns CDR1 SGHAT and CDR2 FQNNGV. In nucleotides, the CDR3 is TGTGCCAGCCGCCGGACTAGCGGGAGTACCTACAATGAGCAGTTCTTC. Protein sequence: CASRRTSGSTYNEQFF.

The chain joins TRBV29-1 to TRBJ2-5, with TRBD2 identical over 13 bases. The CDR3 totals 14 residues. From germline, CDR1 is SQVTM and CDR2 ANQGSEA. Unmatched junction bases numbered 4, after V lost 4 bases and J lost 5 bases. The CDR3 spells CSVGLAGGKETQYF. In DNA, the CDR3 is TGCAGCGTTGGACTAGCGGGAGGCAAGGAGACCCAGTACTTC.

This chain joins TRBV12-2 and TRBJ2-7; TRBD2, as called in the table, went unchecked against the DNA. TRBV12-2 is recorded as a pseudogene. The CDR3 loop spans 18 amino acids. CDR3 sequence: CASRLPPGPSADPYEQYF. The CDR3 coding sequence is TGTGCAAGTCGCTTACCTCCGGGCCCTAGCGCCGATCCCTACGAGCAGTACTTC.

The chain couples TRBV27 to TRBJ1-6; unclear D gene. Deletions cut 6 bases from V and 5 bases from J, with 23 bases between. This CDR3 is 18 amino acids long. Germline CDR1 and CDR2: MNHEY and SMNVEV (reference sequence). CDR3 nucleotide sequence: TGTGCCAGCAGCCCACGACCTCGAACTCTATCAGATAATTCACCCCTCCACTTT. Its translation: CASSPRPRTLSDNSPLHF.

On this clone itself: Sequence at one end of the junction differs from germline and may be a read error. V is TRBV29-1 and J is TRBJ2-7; D gene ambiguous. Germline CDR1 is SQVTM and CDR2 is ANQGSEA. CDR3 length: 12 residues. Here the CDR3 DNA reads TGCAGCGTTGTCTTTCCCCCACTCCTGATGCTCTTC. This encodes CSVVFPPLLMLF.

In DNA form, the CDR3 reads TGTGCCAGCAGCTGGTTTAGCGGGAAGAGCACAGATACGCAGTATTTT. Protein sequence: CASSWFSGKSTDTQYF. The chain has TRBV5-6 and TRBJ2-3, with 8 bases matching TRBD2. Trimming at V came to 3 bases and at J to 0 bases, leaving 6 bases not matched to a gene. Germline loops: CDR1 SGHDT, CDR2 YYEEEE. The CDR3 contains 16 residues.